This T cell receptor beta chain was identified in a study of control samples from healthy donors and cancer patients. Sequencing was performed with immunoSEQ multiplex PCR; in TCRdb, only in-frame clones are kept and a portion is missing. The sample shows just under 100,000 clones, approximately 95% of them seen only once. Trimming took 5 bases from V and 10 from J; bases not matched to a gene: 18. Germline V gene lookup returns CDR1 SGHTA and CDR2 FQGNSA. This CDR3 region has 18 residues. The rearrangement joins TRBV7-2 to TRBJ2-1; the match to TRBD2 covers 12 bases. Material for sequencing was blood. This TCR was sampled from a man aged 18 to 30 in good health. CDR3 sequence reads: CASSPIPGLAGNSGEQFF. CDR3 sequence (DNA): TGTGCCAGCAGCCCAATCCCCGGACTAGCGGGAAATAGTGGGGAGCAGTTCTTC.